Listed below are T cell receptor beta chains from one sample, sequenced in a study of T cell responses to AZD1222 COVID-19 vaccine. Sequencing used immunoSEQ multiplex PCR; TCRdb keeps in-frame clones, though not all of them. In the table there are approximately 70,000 clones, roughly 84% of which are singletons. The sample consisted of peripheral blood, taken on day 0 of AZD1222 vaccination. These receptors all stem from an adult in good health. CDR3s include the opening cysteine and the closing phenylalanine or tryptophan. A D gene is named only where the DNA matches it firmly. A row's size may be missing; if present it is once, few, many or a size class.

V gene	D gene	J gene	clone size	CDR3 protein	CDR3 DNA
TRBV5-1	-	TRBJ2-2	-	CASSLDRVRELFF	TGCGCCAGCAGCTTGGACAGGGTCCGGGAGCTGTTTTTT
TRBV7-2	-	TRBJ1-3	-	CASSLDSYSGNTIYF	TGTGCCAGCAGCTTGGACAGCTACTCTGGAAACACCATATATTTT
TRBV7-9	-	TRBJ1-3	-	CASSPLAYYSGNTIYF	TGTGCCAGCAGCCCCCTGGCCTATTACTCTGGAAACACCATATATTTT
TRBV7-6	TRBD1	TRBJ1-2	-	CASSATRGQGNYGYTF	TGTGCCAGCAGCGCTACCCGGGGACAGGGTAACTATGGCTACACCTTC
TRBV7-9	TRBD1	TRBJ1-2	-	CASSIRQGSEGYTF	TGTGCCAGCAGCATAAGACAGGGGAGTGAAGGCTACACCTTC
TRBV6-5	-	TRBJ2-7	-	CASSPRSSREQYF	TGTGCCAGCAGCCCCAGATCTAGTCGCGAGCAGTACTTC
TRBV28	TRBD2	TRBJ2-7	once	CASSEASGGKGEQYF	TGTGCCAGCAGTGAAGCTAGCGGTGGGAAGGGCGAGCAGTACTTC
TRBV30	-	TRBJ1-5	-	CAWSVQGAQPQHF	TGTGCCTGGAGTGTACAAGGGGCTCAGCCCCAGCATTTT
TRBV28	TRBD1	TRBJ1-1	-	CASILQGDTEAFF	TGTGCCAGCATCTTACAGGGGGACACTGAAGCTTTCTTT
TRBV19	-	TRBJ1-2	-	CASSIGVQANYGYTF	TGTGCCAGTAGTATCGGCGTGCAGGCTAACTATGGCTACACCTTC
TRBV6-5	TRBD1	TRBJ1-2	-	CASSYQGAGYGYTF	TGTGCCAGCAGTTACCAGGGGGCAGGCTATGGCTACACCTTC
TRBV3-1/TRBV3-2	TRBD1	TRBJ2-7	once	CASSPYKGTAYEQYF	TGTGCCAGCAGCCCTTACAAAGGGACAGCCTACGAGCAGTACTTC
TRBV7-9	-	TRBJ1-1	-	CASSFSENTEAFF	TGTGCCAGCAGCTTTAGTGAGAACACTGAAGCTTTCTTT
TRBV5-6	-	TRBJ1-2	-	CASSLASRGLKGYTF	TGTGCCAGCAGCTTGGCCAGTAGGGGATTGAAGGGCTACACCTTC
TRBV28	TRBD1	TRBJ2-7	-	CASNRGTYEQYF	TGTGCCAGCAACAGGGGAACCTACGAGCAGTACTTC
TRBV11-2	-	TRBJ1-1	-	CASSLVGFSNTEAFF	TGTGCCAGCAGCTTAGTGGGTTTTTCTAACACTGAAGCTTTCTTT
TRBV10-2	-	TRBJ1-5	few	CASSGYTYQPQHF	TGCGCCAGCAGTGGCTACACCTATCAGCCCCAGCATTTT
TRBV7-3	-	TRBJ2-2	few	CASSLPSGELFF	TGTGCCAGCAGCTTACCCTCCGGGGAGCTGTTTTTT
TRBV29-1	TRBD1	TRBJ1-2	-	CSVRGQAYGYTF	TGCAGCGTGAGGGGACAGGCCTATGGCTACACCTTC
TRBV6-5	-	TRBJ2-2	-	CASSSTGFRTGELFF	TGTGCCAGCAGTTCCACAGGGTTCCGGACCGGGGAGCTGTTTTTT
TRBV18	-	TRBJ1-1	-	CASSPVPTGSGQSEAFF	TGTGCCAGCTCACCTGTACCGACAGGTTCGGGGCAGTCTGAAGCTTTCTTT
TRBV4-1	-	TRBJ1-6	-	CASSPTGLGSPLHF	TGCGCCAGCAGCCCTACAGGGTTGGGCTCACCCCTCCACTTT
TRBV24-1	-	TRBJ2-2	-	CATSGRTLPTAGELFF	TGTGCCACCAGTGGGCGGACACTCCCGACGGCCGGGGAGCTGTTTTTT
TRBV28	TRBD1	TRBJ2-7	-	CASSRQGGEQYF	TGTGCCAGCAGCCGACAGGGTGGCGAGCAGTACTTC
TRBV10-3	-	TRBJ2-3	-	CAIRNSEGYSGTDTQYF	TGTGCCATCAGAAATAGCGAGGGATACTCTGGCACAGATACGCAGTATTTT
TRBV30	TRBD1	TRBJ1-5	-	CAVGQGGHQPQHF	TGTGCCGTAGGACAGGGAGGTCATCAGCCCCAGCATTTT
TRBV10-1	-	TRBJ1-4	-	CASGQPENEKLFF	TGCGCCAGCGGACAGCCGGAAAATGAAAAACTGTTTTTT
TRBV25-1	-	TRBJ1-6	-	CASSGDGNSPLHF	TGTGCCAGCAGCGGGGATGGTAATTCACCCCTCCACTTT
TRBV6-5	-	TRBJ1-5	-	CASGKQGSNQPQHF	TGTGCCAGTGGAAAACAGGGAAGCAATCAGCCCCAGCATTTT
TRBV5-1	TRBD1	TRBJ1-6	-	CASSLAGQGRSPLHF	TGCGCCAGCAGCTTGGCGGGACAGGGACGTTCACCCCTCCACTTT
TRBV30	-	TRBJ1-2	-	CAWTPLGWDGYTF	TGTGCCTGGACTCCGCTGGGTTGGGATGGCTACACCTTC
TRBV10-2	-	TRBJ1-6	-	CASSQQRNGGVRHF	TGCGCCAGCAGTCAGCAAAGGAACGGCGGGGTTCGCCACTTT
TRBV2	-	TRBJ2-1	few	CASSTTTVMRQFF	TGTGCCAGCAGTACGACTACGGTCATGCGGCAGTTCTTC
TRBV6-5	-	TRBJ2-7	-	CASSYDSYEQYF	TGTGCCAGCAGTTACGACTCCTACGAGCAGTACTTC
TRBV3-1/TRBV3-2	-	TRBJ2-7	once	CASSQSDTYEQYF	TGTGCCAGCAGCCAATCGGATACCTACGAGCAGTACTTC
TRBV6-5	TRBD1	TRBJ1-2	-	CASRGTVGNYGYTF	TGTGCCAGCAGGGGGACAGTCGGTAACTATGGCTACACCTTC
TRBV28	-	TRBJ1-4	-	CASSPTGSTNEKLFF	TGTGCCAGCAGCCCCACAGGTAGCACTAATGAAAAACTGTTTTTT
TRBV30	-	TRBJ1-1	-	CAWSGSSGTEAFF	TGTGCCTGGAGTGGGAGTAGTGGCACTGAAGCTTTCTTT
TRBV4-1	TRBD2	TRBJ2-3	-	CASSQEGTSGGAIADTQYF	TGCGCCAGCAGCCAAGAAGGGACTAGCGGGGGGGCCATCGCAGATACGCAGTATTTT
TRBV10-1	TRBD2	TRBJ2-2	-	CASSEGLAGGVTGELFF	TGCGCCAGCAGTGAGGGGCTAGCGGGGGGAGTCACCGGGGAGCTGTTTTTT
TRBV6-1	TRBD1	TRBJ1-4	once	CASSESAGTGNEKLFF	TGTGCCAGCAGTGAAAGTGCGGGGACAGGGAATGAAAAACTGTTTTTT
TRBV14	-	TRBJ2-7	-	CASSQAEGREQYF	TGTGCCAGCAGCCAAGCTGAGGGGCGCGAGCAGTACTTC
TRBV9	TRBD2	TRBJ2-2	-	CASSVLAGENTGELFF	TGTGCCAGCAGCGTACTAGCGGGGGAAAACACCGGGGAGCTGTTTTTT
TRBV11-3	TRBD1	TRBJ1-1	-	CASSLDPWQGDGTEAFF	TGTGCCAGCAGCTTAGACCCTTGGCAGGGGGACGGCACTGAAGCTTTCTTT
TRBV12-3/TRBV12-4	TRBD2	TRBJ2-1	-	CASKQRGIEQFF	TGTGCCAGTAAACAGCGGGGCATTGAGCAGTTCTTC
TRBV7-2	TRBD2	TRBJ2-2	-	CASSLGLAGPGELFF	TGTGCCAGCAGCTTAGGACTAGCGGGGCCCGGGGAGCTGTTTTTT
TRBV5-1	-	TRBJ1-1	-	CASSTGSEAFF	TGCGCCAGCAGCACCGGGAGTGAAGCTTTCTTT
TRBV18	-	TRBJ1-2	-	CASSPSVPGGYTF	TGTGCCAGCTCACCATCGGTTCCAGGGGGCTACACCTTC
TRBV6-2/TRBV6-3	TRBD2	TRBJ2-4	-	CASSPVAGGLHIQYF	TGTGCCAGCAGCCCCGTAGCGGGGGGGCTTCACATTCAGTACTTC
TRBV27	TRBD2	TRBJ2-7	once	CASSSLGGGAYEQYF	TGTGCCAGCAGCTCCCTCGGCGGGGGGGCCTACGAGCAGTACTTC
TRBV14	-	TRBJ2-5	-	CASSPINLQETQYF	TGTGCCAGCAGCCCCATCAACCTACAAGAGACCCAGTACTTC
TRBV29-1	-	TRBJ1-3	-	CSVRRTSGNTIYF	TGCAGCGTGCGCAGGACGTCTGGAAACACCATATATTTT
TRBV6-5	-	TRBJ1-5	-	CASSYGVDQPQHF	TGTGCCAGCAGTTACGGCGTGGATCAGCCCCAGCATTTT
TRBV11-2	-	TRBJ1-2	-	CASTPAGGNYGYTF	TGTGCCAGCACCCCCGCGGGGGGTAACTATGGCTACACCTTC
TRBV30	-	TRBJ2-5	-	CAWWTGSGVTQYF	TGTGCCTGGTGGACTGGCTCAGGGGTCACCCAGTACTTC
TRBV20-1	-	TRBJ2-1	once	CSAWSYNEQFF	TGCAGTGCTTGGAGCTACAATGAGCAGTTCTTC
TRBV2	-	TRBJ1-2	-	CASGSYGYTF	TGTGCCAGCGGGAGCTATGGCTACACCTTC
TRBV2	TRBD2	TRBJ2-2	-	CASSERTGGWTSGGAGELFF	TGTGCCAGCAGTGAGAGGACAGGCGGATGGACTAGCGGGGGGGCCGGGGAGCTGTTTTTT